A selection of T cell receptor beta chains follows, all from one sample in a study of blood T cell repertoires in COVID-19. Assay: immunoSEQ multiplex PCR; the TCRdb copy retains only in-frame clones and omits some. The sample holds approximately 70,000 clones; around 90% are singletons and the top ten take approximately 14%. The material sequenced was peripheral blood. These TCRs come from a human donor with active COVID-19. The donor label of this sample is uncertain. CDR3s include the opening cysteine and the closing phenylalanine or tryptophan. Part of the rows lack a size; the others show once, few, many or a class for expanded clones.

CDR3: CASSPTPPGSFVYEQYF
V: TRBV28
size: .

CDR3: CASSQGREHTGELFF
V: TRBV3-1/TRBV3-2
size: .

CDR3: CASGQGANTEAFF
V: TRBV19
size: .

CDR3: CAHRRQGNSAGNTGELFF
V: TRBV21-1
size: once

CDR3: CASSKKREPQHF
V: TRBV21-1
size: .

CDR3: CASSSGLAGVETQYF
V: TRBV10-1
size: .

CDR3: CASSLAKTSGNSYEQYF
V: TRBV5-1
size: .

CDR3: CASIYITEAFF
V: TRBV6-5
size: .

CDR3: CASRLQGRALEAFF
V: TRBV13
size: .

CDR3: CASRAPGYEQYF
V: TRBV28
size: .

CDR3: CASSFGKSQSPGANVLTF
V: TRBV7-9
size: .

CDR3: CASSQGTGTEFYEQYF
V: TRBV4-1
size: .

CDR3: CASSRLVSNEQFF
V: TRBV6-2/TRBV6-3
size: .

CDR3: CASSITRNTEAFF
V: TRBV19
size: .

CDR3: CASSPDRGWSEQYF
V: TRBV10-2
size: .

CDR3: CASIAGSYNEQFF
V: TRBV6-6
size: .

CDR3: CASSRPGQGYNEQFF
V: TRBV6-5
size: .

CDR3: CASSYAGTQPQHF
V: TRBV6-2/TRBV6-3
size: .

CDR3: CASSLYPTFMSTDTQYF
V: TRBV27
size: .

CDR3: CASSLVYLGDMNSPLHF
V: TRBV5-1
size: .

CDR3: CAISESSGLIAFF
V: TRBV10-3
size: .

CDR3: CAWTGGGTEAFF
V: TRBV30
size: .

CDR3: CASSFQNEQYF
V: TRBV7-9
size: .

CDR3: CASSPPGTGGSLGYTF
V: TRBV18
size: .

CDR3: CASSLATGGGANVLTF
V: TRBV28
size: few

CDR3: CASSYRREHTPDTQYF
V: TRBV28
size: .

CDR3: CASSYRGLLEQYF
V: TRBV7-2
size: .

CDR3: CASSPVGSGRGGEQFF
V: TRBV5-1
size: .

CDR3: CAWSVQFGNGYTF
V: TRBV30
size: .

CDR3: CASSLGGRNEQYF
V: TRBV19
size: .

CDR3: CASSLWDSSYEQYF
V: TRBV7-8
size: .